This passage covers 15 T cell receptor beta chains from one sample sequenced in a study of metastatic and nonmetastatic thyroid tumors (dated by TCRdb to the early 2020s). No treatment had been received by any patient before thyroid surgery. Libraries were constructed by PCR. TCRdb shows the sequencer as Illumina HiSeq 4000. The public reads were reanalyzed by TCRdb: fastp trimming at Q25, MiXCR alignment, in-frame beta chains only. The sample has approximately 40,000 clones on record, approximately 10% of them singletons. The top ten clonotypes cover around 21% of the sample. Sequencing was carried out using blood. These receptors originate from a female donor with papillary thyroid cancer or a benign thyroid nodule (not recorded which). Some clones in this sample may be carry-over from other donors' samples.

This clone showed up many times. At one of its ends the junction is not consistent with the germline gene, which may arise from a read error. The gene calls are TRBV7-9 and TRBJ2-1, with 8 bases aligning to TRBD2. The CDR3 consists of 12 residues. Looked up from germline, CDR1 is SEHNR and CDR2 is FQNEAQ (reference sequence). DNA of the CDR3: TGCTGGGCCCGAGGGCGGGAGGATGAGCAGTTCTTC. Its protein product is CWARGREDEQFF.

This clone was recorded many times. The J gene is TRBJ2-7, the V gene TRBV29-1, with a tentative D call TRBD2 (6 bases). Germline V CDR1 and CDR2: SQVTM, ANQGSEA. This CDR3 comprises 12 residues. Trimming removed 4 bases from V and 4 bases from J, with 11 bases in between. The CDR3 loop reads CSVGGAKYEQYF. CDR3 coding DNA: TGCAGCGTTGGCGGGGCCAAGTACGAGCAGTACTTC.

CDR3 bases: TGTGCCAGCAGTACAGGGGAATACAGGACTAGCGGTAGAGTGTCCTGGACCCAGTACTTC. This encodes CASSTGEYRTSGRVSWTQYF. This chain joins TRBV25-1 and TRBJ2-5; 10 bases align to TRBD2. Germline assignment: CDR1 MGHDK and CDR2 SYGVNS. J lost 7 bases, V lost 5 bases, and 25 bases had no gene match. The length of the CDR3 is 20 residues. The full variable domain, its missing parts supplied by reference TRBV25-1 and TRBJ2-5, is EADIYQTPRYLVIGTGKKITLECSQTMGHDKMYWYQQDPGMELHLIHYSYGVNSTEKGDLSSESTVSRIRTEHFPLTLESARPSHTSQYLCASSTGEYRTSGRVSWTQYFGPGTRLLVL.

The V call is TRBV7-3, the J call TRBJ2-7, with D possibly TRBD2 on 5 matching bases. The CDR3 totals 15 residues. V dropped 5 bases and J dropped 4 bases, with 18 bases sitting between them. From germline, CDR1 is SGHTA and CDR2 FQGTGA. CDR3 in amino acids: CASSPSRWPGYEQYF. For the CDR3, the DNA is TGTGCCAGCAGCCCCTCGCGATGGCCGGGGTACGAGCAGTACTTC.

This clone was seen ten or more times. A much larger clone lies one base from this, so it may be a read error. This sequence joins TRBV5-1 and TRBJ2-1; either TRBD1 or TRBD2 may supply D (5 bases each). Germline V gene lookup returns CDR1 SGHRS and CDR2 YFSETQ. CDR3 size: 15 residues. The CDR3 region has the DNA TGCGCCAGCAGCTCCGACACGACAGAGGGCAATGAGCAGTCCTTC. Its translation: CASSSDTTEGNEQSF.

This clone has at least ten counts. This chain links TRBV28 with TRBJ1-4; D may be TRBD1 (6 bases). The length of the CDR3 is 16 residues. Trimming took off 3 bases at V and 0 bases at J, with 11 bases between the two ends. From germline, CDR1 is MDHEN and CDR2 SYDVKM. CDR3 sequence: CASSFSGASTNEKLFF. The CDR3 region has the DNA TGTGCCAGCAGTTTTTCGGGGGCCTCAACTAATGAAAAACTGTTTTTT.

With regard to this clone: The junction differs from germline at one of its ends, possibly a read error. The rearrangement links TRBV5-8 to TRBJ2-7; 10 bases align to TRBD2. This CDR3 contains 16 residues. Germline V CDR1 and CDR2: SGHTS, YDEGEE. CDR3 region: CSSSLVLAGELNEQYF. Here the CDR3 DNA reads TGTTCCAGCAGCCTTGTGCTAGCGGGAGAGTTAAACGAGCAGTACTTC.

In this sample, this clone turned up many times. The V gene is TRBV5-6, the J gene TRBJ2-3; TRBD2 agrees at 13 bases. The germline V gene has CDR1 SGHDT and CDR2 YYEEEE. Unmatched junction bases numbered 2, after V lost 4 bases and J lost 6 bases. The CDR3 is made up of 14 amino acids. CDR3 coding DNA: TGTGCCAGCAGCCAGACTAGCGGGAGGGATACGCAGTATTTT. This sequence encodes CASSQTSGRDTQYF.

The rearrangement links TRBV27 to TRBJ2-7; TRBD1 is a possible D gene (5 bases). Trimming took 4 bases from V and 2 from J, leaving 12 bases between them. The CDR3 is 14 amino acids. Germline CDR1 is MNHEY and CDR2 is SMNVEV (reference sequence). CDR3 coding DNA: TGTGCCAGCAGTTCCACCGACAGCACCTACGAGCAGTACTTC. It encodes CASSSTDSTYEQYF.

The chain uses TRBV2 and TRBJ2-7; D might be TRBD1 (6 bases). The CDR3 is 11 residues long. V lost 10 bases to trimming and J lost 7 bases, with 14 bases between them. Germline V lookup: CDR1 SNHLY, CDR2 FYNNEI. CDR3 bases: TGTGCCATCAGGGGTGGCGAGGAGCAGTACTTC. It translates to CAIRGGEEQYF.

This clone was counted ten times or more. This chain joins TRBV4-2 and TRBJ1-2, with a weak D call TRBD1 (5 bases). In germline, CDR1 is LGHNA, CDR2 YNFKEQ. The CDR3 has 16 amino acids. Trimming removed 3 bases at V and 0 bases at J, with 14 bases between. Here the CDR3 DNA reads TGTGCCAGCAGCCAGGTTGCGGGGGTGCCTAACTATGGCTACACCTTC. Translation: CASSQVAGVPNYGYTF.

This clone was picked up a small number of times. Given a much more abundant clone one base away, this may be a read error. This chain joins TRBV15 and TRBJ2-3; weak D call: TRBD2 (6 bases). Per the germline V gene, CDR1 is LNHNV and CDR2 is YYDKDF (reference sequence). V was clipped by 7 bases and J by 0 bases, with 11 bases between them. The CDR3 is 14 residues long. CDR3 protein: CATIAGLSTDTQYF. CDR3 bases: TGTGCCACCATTGCGGGACTGAGCACAGATACGCAGTATTTT.

Ten or more counts support this clone. This chain links TRBV7-3 with TRBJ1-1; maybe TRBD1 (5 bases). The CDR3 sequence is 14 residues long. Trimming pared 2 bases from V and 4 bases from J, leaving 11 bases between. Germline values: CDR1 SGHTA, CDR2 FQGTGA. The CDR3 DNA sequence: TGTGCCAGCAGCTTAGAGAGGGGCAGCACTGAAGCTTTCTTT. Its translation is CASSLERGSTEAFF.

This clone has ten or more counts. This chain joins TRBV27 and TRBJ2-3, with 7 positions matching TRBD1. Unmatched junction bases numbered 7, after V lost 2 bases and J lost 2 bases. In germline, CDR1 is MNHEY, CDR2 SMNVEV (reference sequence). This CDR3 has 16 amino acids. Written as DNA, the CDR3 is TGTGCCAGCAGTTTAACGGGACAGATGAACACAGATACGCAGTATTTT. Translation gives CASSLTGQMNTDTQYF.

This clone came up many times. The chain joins TRBV2 to TRBJ2-1, with D perhaps assigned TRBD1 or TRBD2 (6 bases each). CDR3 size: 15 residues. Germline V gives CDR1 SNHLY, CDR2 FYNNEI. Trimming pared 4 bases from V and 4 bases from J, leaving 14 bases between. CDR3 region: CASSADRGHYNEQFF. The CDR3 nucleotides read TGTGCCAGCAGTGCGGACCGGGGGCATTACAATGAGCAGTTCTTC.